This T cell receptor beta chain is drawn from a study of cytomegalovirus exposure and HLA in healthy donors. Researchers ran the PCR with 60 Vbeta and 13 Jbeta primers. Clones were sequenced by immunoSEQ multiplex PCR, and TCRdb holds only the in-frame ones, with some missing. Of tens of thousands of clones listed, 75% to 90% were seen once; the top ten hold around 4.2%. A remark on this clone: Its specificity is not known.

Overall study findings and caveats: Previous analysis showed most TCR beta V segments were productive about 90% or about 30% of the time. Reports state that TCR beta sequences accurately predicted most subjects' HLA-A and HLA-B alleles.

CDR1 is SGHDN, CDR2 FVKESK, per germline. Trimming took 3 bases from V and 0 from J; bases not matched to a gene: 6. The CDR3 sequence is 16 residues long. The sequence came from a woman aged 40 to 50 in good health and CMV-seronegative. Sequencing used PBMCs. The rearrangement uses TRBV14 and TRBJ2-7, with TRBD1 matching 9 bases. CDR3 amino acids: CASSQLTGGSSYEQYF. In DNA, the CDR3 is TGTGCCAGCAGCCAGTTAACAGGGGGCAGCTCCTACGAGCAGTACTTC.